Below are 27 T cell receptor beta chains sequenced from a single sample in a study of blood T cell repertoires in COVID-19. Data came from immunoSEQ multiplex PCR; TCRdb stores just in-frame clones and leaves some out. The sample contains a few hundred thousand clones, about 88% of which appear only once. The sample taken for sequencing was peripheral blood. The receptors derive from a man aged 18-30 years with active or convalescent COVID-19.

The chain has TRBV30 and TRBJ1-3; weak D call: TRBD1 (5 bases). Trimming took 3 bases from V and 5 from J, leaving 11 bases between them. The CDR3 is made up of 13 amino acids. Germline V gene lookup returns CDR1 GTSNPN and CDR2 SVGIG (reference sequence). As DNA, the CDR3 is TGTGCCTGGAGGACAGTGGGTAGAAACACCATATATTTT. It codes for CAWRTVGRNTIYF.

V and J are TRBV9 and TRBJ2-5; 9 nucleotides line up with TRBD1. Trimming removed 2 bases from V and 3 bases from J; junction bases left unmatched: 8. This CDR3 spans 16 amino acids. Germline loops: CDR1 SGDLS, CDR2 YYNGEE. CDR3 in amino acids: CASSVDRGKFEETQYF. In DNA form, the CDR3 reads TGTGCCAGCAGCGTCGACAGGGGGAAATTCGAAGAGACCCAGTACTTC.

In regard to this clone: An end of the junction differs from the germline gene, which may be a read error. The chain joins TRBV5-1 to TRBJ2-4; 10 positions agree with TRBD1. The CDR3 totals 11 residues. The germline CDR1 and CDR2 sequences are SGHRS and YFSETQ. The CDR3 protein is CASSKGTGDCF. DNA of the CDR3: TGCGCCAGCAGTAAGGGGACAGGGGATTGCTTC. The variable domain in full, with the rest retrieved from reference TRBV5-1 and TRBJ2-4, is KAGVTQTPRYLIKTRGQQVTLSCSPISGHRSVSWYQQTPGQGLQFLFEYFSETQRNKGNFPGRFSGRQFSNSRSEMNVSTLELGDSALYLCASSKGTGDCFGAGTRLSVL.

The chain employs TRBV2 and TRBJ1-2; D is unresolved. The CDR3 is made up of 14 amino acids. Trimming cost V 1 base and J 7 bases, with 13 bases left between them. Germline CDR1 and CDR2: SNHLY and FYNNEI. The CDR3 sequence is CASSEGVVRSGYTF. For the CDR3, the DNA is TGTGCCAGCAGTGAAGGGGTCGTAAGGAGTGGCTACACCTTC.

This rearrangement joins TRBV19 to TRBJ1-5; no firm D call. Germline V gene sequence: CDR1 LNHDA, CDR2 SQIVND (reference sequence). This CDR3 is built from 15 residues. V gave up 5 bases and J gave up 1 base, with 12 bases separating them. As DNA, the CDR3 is TGTGCCAGTAGTCTGAGGGTCTGGAGCAATCAGCCCCAGCATTTT. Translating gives CASSLRVWSNQPQHF.

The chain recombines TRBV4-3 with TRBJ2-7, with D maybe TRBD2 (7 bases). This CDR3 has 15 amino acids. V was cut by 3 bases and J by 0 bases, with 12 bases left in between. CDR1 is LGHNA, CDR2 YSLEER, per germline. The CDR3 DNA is TGCGCCAGCAGCCACAGTCGGGGGGCCTCCTACGAGCAGTACTTC. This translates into CASSHSRGASYEQYF.

CDR3 residues: CAISTGETGELFF. In DNA, the CDR3 is TGTGCCATCAGTACAGGGGAAACCGGGGAGCTGTTTTTT. The chain employs TRBV10-3 and TRBJ2-2, with 7 bases aligning to TRBD1. Trimming removed 5 bases from V and 5 bases from J; junction bases left unmatched: 2. The germline V gene has CDR1 ENHRY and CDR2 SYGVKD. This CDR3 has 13 amino acids.

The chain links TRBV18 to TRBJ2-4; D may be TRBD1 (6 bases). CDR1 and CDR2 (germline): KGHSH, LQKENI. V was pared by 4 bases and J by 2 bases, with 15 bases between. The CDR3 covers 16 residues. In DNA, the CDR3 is TGTGCCAGCTCACTGACAACAGGGTTGCCCAAAAACATTCAGTACTTC. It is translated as CASSLTTGLPKNIQYF. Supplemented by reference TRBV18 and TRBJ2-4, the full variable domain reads NAGVMQNPRHLVRRRGQEARLRCSPMKGHSHVYWYRQLPEEGLKFMVYLQKENIIDESGMPKERFSAEFPKEGPSILRIQQVVRGDSAAYFCASSLTTGLPKNIQYFGAGTRLSVL.

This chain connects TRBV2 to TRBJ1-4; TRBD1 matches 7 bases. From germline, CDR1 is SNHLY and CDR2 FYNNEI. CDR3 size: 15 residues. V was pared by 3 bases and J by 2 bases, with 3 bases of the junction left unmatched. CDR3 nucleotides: TGTGCCAGCAGTGATCAGGGGGTTACTAATGAAAAACTGTTTTTT. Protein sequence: CASSDQGVTNEKLFF.

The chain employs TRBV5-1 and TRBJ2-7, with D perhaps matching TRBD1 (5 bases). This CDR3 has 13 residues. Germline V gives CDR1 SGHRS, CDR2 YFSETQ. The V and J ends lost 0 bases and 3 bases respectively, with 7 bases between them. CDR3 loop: CASSLEDNYEQYF. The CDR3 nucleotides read TGCGCCAGCAGCTTGGAGGACAACTACGAGCAGTACTTC.

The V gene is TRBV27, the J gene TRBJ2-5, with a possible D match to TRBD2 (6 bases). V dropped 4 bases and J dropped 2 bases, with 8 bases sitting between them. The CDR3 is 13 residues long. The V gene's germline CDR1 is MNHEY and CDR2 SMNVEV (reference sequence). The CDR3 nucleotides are TGTGCCAGCAGTTCCCGGGGGCAAGAGACCCAGTACTTC. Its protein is CASSSRGQETQYF.

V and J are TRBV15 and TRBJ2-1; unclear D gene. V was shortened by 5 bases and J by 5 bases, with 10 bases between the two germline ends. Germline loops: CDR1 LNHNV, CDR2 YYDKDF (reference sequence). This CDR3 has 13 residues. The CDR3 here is CATSGPRNNEQFF. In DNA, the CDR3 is TGTGCCACCAGCGGCCCACGAAACAATGAGCAGTTCTTC.

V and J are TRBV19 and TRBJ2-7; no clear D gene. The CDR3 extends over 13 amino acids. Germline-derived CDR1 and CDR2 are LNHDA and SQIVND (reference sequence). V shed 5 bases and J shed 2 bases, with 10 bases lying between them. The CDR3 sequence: CASSGGLTYEQYF. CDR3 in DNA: TGTGCCAGTAGTGGTGGGCTAACCTACGAGCAGTACTTC. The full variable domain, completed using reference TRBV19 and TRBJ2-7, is DGGITQSPKYLFRKEGQNVTLSCEQNLNHDAMYWYRQDPGQGLRLIYYSQIVNDFQKGDIAEGYSVSREKKESFPLTVTSAQKNPTAFYLCASSGGLTYEQYFGPGTRLTVT.

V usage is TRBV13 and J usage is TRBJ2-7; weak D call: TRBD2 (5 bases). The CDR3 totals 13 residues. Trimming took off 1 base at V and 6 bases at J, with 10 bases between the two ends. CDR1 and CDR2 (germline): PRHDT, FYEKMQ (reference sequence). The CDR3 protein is CASSLAPAGEQYF. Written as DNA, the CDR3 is TGTGCCAGCAGCTTAGCCCCGGCGGGCGAGCAGTACTTC.

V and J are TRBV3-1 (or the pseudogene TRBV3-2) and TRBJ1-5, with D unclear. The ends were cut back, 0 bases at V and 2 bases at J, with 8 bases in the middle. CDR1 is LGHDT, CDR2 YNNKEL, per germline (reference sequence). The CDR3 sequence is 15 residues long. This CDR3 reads CASSQDSNGNQPQHF. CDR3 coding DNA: TGTGCCAGCAGCCAAGATTCTAACGGCAATCAGCCCCAGCATTTT.

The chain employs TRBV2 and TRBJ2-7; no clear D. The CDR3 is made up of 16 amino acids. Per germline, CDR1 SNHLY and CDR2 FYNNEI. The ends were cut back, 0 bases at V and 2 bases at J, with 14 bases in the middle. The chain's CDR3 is CASSEARGYEAYEQYF. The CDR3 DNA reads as TGTGCCAGCAGTGAAGCGCGTGGCTATGAGGCCTACGAGCAGTACTTC.

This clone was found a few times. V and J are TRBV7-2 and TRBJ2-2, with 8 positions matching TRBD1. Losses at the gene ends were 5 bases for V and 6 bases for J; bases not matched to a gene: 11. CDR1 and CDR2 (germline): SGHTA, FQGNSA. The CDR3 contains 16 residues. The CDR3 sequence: CASSRRGQGYPGELFF. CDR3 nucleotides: TGTGCCAGCAGCCGCAGAGGACAGGGATACCCCGGGGAGCTGTTTTTT. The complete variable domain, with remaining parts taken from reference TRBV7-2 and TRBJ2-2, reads GAGVSQSPSNKVTEKGKDVELRCDPISGHTALYWYRQSLGQGLEFLIYFQGNSAPDKSGLPSDRFSAERTGGSVSTLTIQRTQQEDSAVYLCASSRRGQGYPGELFFGEGSRLTVL.

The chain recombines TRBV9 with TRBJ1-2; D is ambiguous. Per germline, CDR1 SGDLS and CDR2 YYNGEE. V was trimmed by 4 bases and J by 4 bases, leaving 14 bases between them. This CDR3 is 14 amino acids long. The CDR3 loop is CASSPPSSFYGYTF. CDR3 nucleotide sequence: TGTGCCAGCAGCCCCCCTTCCTCTTTCTATGGCTACACCTTC.

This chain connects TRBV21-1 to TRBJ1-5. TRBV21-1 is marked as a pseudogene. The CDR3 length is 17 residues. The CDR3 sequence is CASSKGAGGRFNQPQHF. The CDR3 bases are TGTGCCAGCAGCAAGGGGGCGGGAGGTCGCTTCAATCAGCCCCAGCATTTT.

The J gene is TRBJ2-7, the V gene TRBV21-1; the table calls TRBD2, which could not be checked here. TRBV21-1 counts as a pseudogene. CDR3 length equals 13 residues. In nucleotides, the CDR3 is TGTGCCAGCAGCAGCGAGGCTTCGGACGAGCAGTACTTC. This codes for CASSSEASDEQYF.

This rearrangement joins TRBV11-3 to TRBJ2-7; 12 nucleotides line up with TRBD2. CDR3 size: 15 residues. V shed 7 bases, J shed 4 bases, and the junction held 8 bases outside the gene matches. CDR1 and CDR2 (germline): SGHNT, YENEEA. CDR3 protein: CASKTGTSGSYEQYF. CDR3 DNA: TGTGCCAGCAAGACCGGGACTAGCGGGTCTTACGAGCAGTACTTC.

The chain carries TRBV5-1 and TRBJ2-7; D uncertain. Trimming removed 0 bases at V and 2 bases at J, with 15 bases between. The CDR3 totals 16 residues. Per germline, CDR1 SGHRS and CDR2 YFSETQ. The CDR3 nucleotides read TGCGCCAGCAGCTTGGTATCCTACCTAATTACCTACGAGCAGTACTTC. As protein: CASSLVSYLITYEQYF.

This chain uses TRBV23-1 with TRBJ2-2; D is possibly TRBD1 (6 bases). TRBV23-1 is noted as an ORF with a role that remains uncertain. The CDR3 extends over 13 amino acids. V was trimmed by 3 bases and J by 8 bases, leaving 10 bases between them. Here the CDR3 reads CASSQGAPGELFF. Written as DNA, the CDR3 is TGCGCCAGCAGTCAGGGGGCCCCAGGGGAGCTGTTTTTT.

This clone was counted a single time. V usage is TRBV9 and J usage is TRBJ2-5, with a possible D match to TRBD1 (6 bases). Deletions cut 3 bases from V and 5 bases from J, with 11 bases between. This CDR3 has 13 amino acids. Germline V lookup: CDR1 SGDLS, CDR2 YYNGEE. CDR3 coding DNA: TGTGCCAGCAGCGCAGGGGTTTTGGAGACCCAGTACTTC. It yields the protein CASSAGVLETQYF. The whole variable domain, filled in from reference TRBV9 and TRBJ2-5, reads DSGVTQTPKHLITATGQRVTLRCSPRSGDLSVYWYQQSLDQGLQFLIQYYNGEERAKGNILERFSAQQFPDLHSELNLSSLELGDSALYFCASSAGVLETQYFGPGTRLLVL.

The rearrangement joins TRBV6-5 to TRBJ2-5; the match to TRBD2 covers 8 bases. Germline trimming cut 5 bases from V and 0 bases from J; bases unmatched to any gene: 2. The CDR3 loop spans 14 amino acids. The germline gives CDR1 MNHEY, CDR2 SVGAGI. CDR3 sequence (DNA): TGTGCCAGCAGTCGCGGGGGGTACCAAGAGACCCAGTACTTC. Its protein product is CASSRGGYQETQYF.

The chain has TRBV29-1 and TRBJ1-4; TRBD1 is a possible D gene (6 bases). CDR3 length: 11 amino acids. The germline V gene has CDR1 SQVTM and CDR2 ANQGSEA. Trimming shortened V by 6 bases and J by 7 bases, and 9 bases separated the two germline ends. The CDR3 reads CSVGGAEKLFF. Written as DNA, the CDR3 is TGCAGCGTGGGGGGGGCTGAAAAACTGTTTTTT.

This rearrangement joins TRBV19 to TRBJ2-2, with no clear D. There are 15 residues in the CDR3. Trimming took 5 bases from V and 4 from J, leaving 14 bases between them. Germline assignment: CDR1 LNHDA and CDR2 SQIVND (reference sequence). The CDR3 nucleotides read TGTGCCAGTAGTCCCCAGGCGCTTTTCACCGGGGAGCTGTTTTTT. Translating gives CASSPQALFTGELFF.